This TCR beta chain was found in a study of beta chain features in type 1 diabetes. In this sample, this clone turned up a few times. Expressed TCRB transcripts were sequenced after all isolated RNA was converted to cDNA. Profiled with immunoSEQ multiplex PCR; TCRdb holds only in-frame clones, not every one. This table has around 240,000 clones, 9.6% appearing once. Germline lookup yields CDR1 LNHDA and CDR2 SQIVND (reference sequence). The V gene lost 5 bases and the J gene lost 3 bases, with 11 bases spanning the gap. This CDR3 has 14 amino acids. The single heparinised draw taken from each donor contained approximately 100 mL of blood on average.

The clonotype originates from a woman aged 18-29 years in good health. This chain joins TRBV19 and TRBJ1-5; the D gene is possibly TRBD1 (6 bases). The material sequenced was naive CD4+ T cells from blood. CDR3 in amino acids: CASSWGRDNQPQHF. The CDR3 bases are TGTGCCAGTAGTTGGGGGCGAGACAATCAGCCCCAGCATTTT.